Listed here are 19 T cell receptor beta chains from one sample, sequenced in a study of early stage breast cancer tumors. Profiling relied on immunoSEQ multiplex PCR, and the TCRdb table lists in-frame clones only, not all of them. The sample has about 31,000 clones; almost 75% are singletons. The sequencing input was breast tumor tissue. The receptors originated from a person aged 25 to 40 with breast cancer.

In DNA, the CDR3 is TGCAGCGTTGATGGGTTCACAGATACGCAGTATTTT. It specifies CSVDGFTDTQYF. The V and J genes are TRBV29-1 and TRBJ2-3, with D unresolved. The CDR3 sequence is 12 residues long. V lost 3 bases, J lost 2 bases, and 6 bases lay in between. Germline V gives CDR1 SQVTM, CDR2 ANQGSEA.

The gene calls are TRBV5-1 and TRBJ2-7; 7 positions agree with TRBD2. CDR1 SGHRS and CDR2 YFSETQ come from the germline V gene. Trimming took 4 bases from V and 3 from J; bases not matched to a gene: 10. The CDR3 contains 15 residues. CDR3 protein: CASSPGASGVYEQYF. CDR3 coding DNA: TGCGCCAGCAGCCCCGGGGCTAGCGGAGTCTACGAGCAGTACTTC.

This rearrangement joins TRBV5-6 to TRBJ2-7, with unresolved D. There are 12 residues in the CDR3. With 0 bases removed from V and 6 bases from J, the gap between germline ends came to 7 bases. Looked up from germline, CDR1 is SGHDT and CDR2 is YYEEEE. CDR3 nucleotide sequence: TGTGCCAGCAGCTTGGTGTCACGCGAGCAGTACTTC. This gives the protein CASSLVSREQYF.

The chain links TRBV29-1 to TRBJ2-1; 9 bases agree with TRBD2. The CDR3 sequence is 18 residues long. CDR1 SQVTM and CDR2 ANQGSEA come from the germline V gene. With V trimmed by 1 base and J by 0 bases, 10 bases remained unmatched. The CDR3 reads CSVEGLAVQPSSYNEQFF. For the CDR3, the DNA is TGCAGCGTTGAAGGACTAGCGGTCCAGCCGAGCTCCTACAATGAGCAGTTCTTC.

The gene calls are TRBV4-3 and TRBJ1-4; 7 bases are shared with TRBD1. The V and J ends lost 1 base and 6 bases, in that order; junction bases with no gene match: 5. From germline, CDR1 is LGHNA and CDR2 YSLEER. This CDR3 contains 15 residues. The DNA for the CDR3 is TGCGCCAGCAGCCAAGGGTCAGGGGGGGATGAAAAACTGTTTTTT. As protein: CASSQGSGGDEKLFF.

V gene TRBV5-1 combines with J gene TRBJ2-7; D remains unclear. The CDR3 contains 12 residues. CDR1 and CDR2 from the germline V gene are SGHRS and YFSETQ. Trimming stripped 5 bases from V and 3 bases from J, with 9 bases between. The CDR3 protein is CASRNSDYEQYF. CDR3 sequence (DNA): TGCGCCAGCAGGAACAGCGACTACGAGCAGTACTTC.

The chain recombines TRBV30 with TRBJ1-6, with 12 positions matching TRBD1. The germline CDR1 and CDR2 sequences are GTSNPN and SVGIG (reference sequence). J lost 10 bases, V lost 2 bases, and 6 bases had no gene match. The CDR3 loop spans 15 amino acids. The CDR3 is CAWSLGTGGGSPLHF. The CDR3 region has the DNA TGTGCCTGGAGTTTAGGGACAGGGGGCGGGTCACCCCTCCACTTT.

The chain uses TRBV5-6 and TRBJ2-7, with no clear D. Trimming took 2 bases from V and 3 from J, leaving 6 bases between them. CDR3 length: 12 amino acids. Germline V gene lookup returns CDR1 SGHDT and CDR2 YYEEEE. The CDR3 here is CASSFLGYEQYF. Here the CDR3 DNA reads TGTGCCAGCAGCTTTCTGGGCTACGAGCAGTACTTC. Using reference TRBV5-6 and TRBJ2-7 for the parts outside the CDR3, the full variable domain is DAGVTQSPTHLIKTRGQQVTLRCSPKSGHDTVSWYQQALGQGPQFIFQYYEEEERQRGNFPDRFSGHQFPNYSSELNVNALLLGDSALYLCASSFLGYEQYFGPGTRLTVT.

The J gene is TRBJ2-3, the V gene TRBV5-1; no firm D call. The CDR3 has 12 residues. Germline CDR1 SGHRS, CDR2 YFSETQ. The germline V and J ends were trimmed by 3 bases and 6 bases, with 8 bases remaining between them. CDR3 in amino acids: CASSYSVDTQYF. DNA of the CDR3: TGCGCCAGCAGCTACAGCGTTGATACGCAGTATTTT.

The chain joins TRBV7-9 to TRBJ1-4; 8 bases match TRBD1. The CDR3 contains 14 residues. J lost 4 bases, V lost 6 bases, and 4 bases had no gene match. Germline V CDR1 and CDR2: SEHNR, FQNEAQ (reference sequence). Here the CDR3 reads CASRSGQGNEKLFF. The CDR3 nucleotides read TGTGCCAGCAGATCAGGACAGGGTAATGAAAAACTGTTTTTT.

This clone was observed a few times. The chain combines TRBV6-5 with TRBJ1-1; D call uncertain. The germline V gene encodes CDR1 MNHEY and CDR2 SVGAGI. The CDR3 loop spans 13 amino acids. V was pared by 0 bases and J by 5 bases, with 7 bases between. CDR3 coding DNA: TGTGCCAGCAGTTACTCCCAGAGTACTGAAGCTTTCTTT. Protein product: CASSYSQSTEAFF.

V gene TRBV19 combines with J gene TRBJ1-5, with D tentatively TRBD1 (6 bases). This CDR3 is built from 14 residues. Germline V gene data show CDR1 as LNHDA and CDR2 as SQIVND (reference sequence). Trimming took 6 bases from V and 5 from J, leaving 14 bases between them. The CDR3 DNA reads as TGTGCCAGTAGGACGGACAGTTTTGATCAGCCCCAGCATTTT. Its protein is CASRTDSFDQPQHF. The full variable domain, in which reference TRBV19 and TRBJ1-5 provide the parts outside the CDR3, is DGGITQSPKYLFRKEGQNVTLSCEQNLNHDAMYWYRQDPGQGLRLIYYSQIVNDFQKGDIAEGYSVSREKKESFPLTVTSAQKNPTAFYLCASRTDSFDQPQHFGDGTRLSIL.

This chain links TRBV7-7 with TRBJ2-2, with a weak D call TRBD1 (5 bases). Trimming shortened V by 5 bases and J by 7 bases, and 11 bases separated the two germline ends. The germline V gene has CDR1 SSHAT and CDR2 FNYEAQ (reference sequence). The CDR3 is 13 amino acids. The CDR3 DNA reads as TGTGCCAGCAGCCCGACAGCAAACGGGGAGCTGTTTTTT. This codes for CASSPTANGELFF.

The chain joins TRBV11-2 to TRBJ2-5, with TRBD2 matching 7 bases. Germline V gene lookup returns CDR1 SGHAT and CDR2 FQNNGV. The trim removed 2 bases at V and 7 bases at J, leaving 10 bases unmatched. The CDR3 consists of 15 residues. The CDR3 coding sequence is TGTGCCAGCAGCTTATCGGCCCGGGAGGAAGCGACCCAGTACTTC. Translating it yields CASSLSAREEATQYF.

The rearrangement joins TRBV18 to TRBJ2-7; D perhaps matches TRBD2 (6 bases). The CDR3 runs to 15 residues. V lost 3 bases and J lost 6, with 18 bases in between. The germline gives CDR1 KGHSH, CDR2 LQKENI. In DNA form, the CDR3 reads TGTGCCAGCTCACCCACGCGACTAGAGTCGGGCGAGCAGTACTTC. Its protein is CASSPTRLESGEQYF.

The V gene is TRBV15, the J gene TRBJ2-3; 13 nucleotides line up with TRBD2. CDR3 size: 14 residues. The V segment lost 7 bases and the J segment 11 bases; nucleotides outside the gene matches: 9. CDR1 and CDR2 from the germline V gene are LNHNV and YYDKDF (reference sequence). CDR3 in DNA: TGTGCCACCACAACCCCGGGACTAGCGGGATGGCAGTATTTT. Encoded protein: CATTTPGLAGWQYF.

The V and J genes are TRBV6-6 and TRBJ1-4; D is perhaps TRBD1 (5 bases). The CDR3 totals 16 residues. In germline, CDR1 is MNHNY, CDR2 SVGAGI (reference sequence). Trimming pared 2 bases from V and 0 bases from J, leaving 10 bases between. The CDR3 nucleotides read TGTGCCAGCAGTTACGGGGAACAGGCAACTAATGAAAAACTGTTTTTT. The encoded protein is CASSYGEQATNEKLFF.

This clone turned up a few times. This rearrangement joins TRBV6-5 to TRBJ2-1, with 8 bases lining up with TRBD2. V lost 4 bases to trimming and J lost 2 bases; unmatched junction nucleotides: 7. Germline loops: CDR1 MNHEY, CDR2 SVGAGI. The CDR3 totals 16 residues. CDR3 DNA sequence: TGTGCCAGCAGTTCCTATACGGGAGGGCCCTACAATGAGCAGTTCTTC. Protein: CASSSYTGGPYNEQFF.

CDR3 sequence: CASSEGLPGNTIYF. In DNA form, the CDR3 reads TGTGCCAGCAGCGAGGGACTCCCTGGAAACACCATATATTTT. The chain joins TRBV6-1 to TRBJ1-3; tentatively, D is TRBD1 (5 bases). The CDR3 runs to 14 residues. V lost 6 bases to trimming and J lost 2 bases, with 11 bases between them. From germline, CDR1 is MNHNS and CDR2 SASEGT.